Shown below are 19 T cell receptor beta chains from a single sample sequenced in a study of blood T cell repertoires in COVID-19. Profiled with immunoSEQ multiplex PCR; TCRdb holds only in-frame clones, not every one. The sample contains some 400,000 clones, approximately 89% of which appear only once. The sample was PBMCs or T cells enriched from blood (not recorded which). All receptors derive from a woman aged 25 to 39 who had recovered from COVID-19.

The gene calls are TRBV5-1 and TRBJ1-3; a weak D match, TRBD1 (6 bases). The length of the CDR3 is 16 residues. Germline CDR1 SGHRS, CDR2 YFSETQ. V dropped 4 bases and J dropped 2 bases, with 16 bases sitting between them. The CDR3 is CASSGGQSSAGNTIYF. The CDR3 DNA follows: TGCGCCAGCAGCGGAGGACAGTCTTCTGCTGGAAACACCATATATTTT.

This chain connects TRBV7-3 to TRBJ2-3, with TRBD2 identical over 15 bases. This CDR3 is built from 18 residues. Germline trimming cut 4 bases from V and 5 bases from J; bases unmatched to any gene: 10. The germline CDR1 and CDR2 sequences are SGHTA and FQGTGA. The CDR3 DNA reads as TGTGCCAGCAGCTCCATCGGGACTAGCGGGAGGTTGAAAGATACGCAGTATTTT. Translation: CASSSIGTSGRLKDTQYF.

The chain uses TRBV7-8 and TRBJ1-5; 7 bases line up with TRBD1. V lost 3 bases to trimming and J lost 7 bases; unmatched junction nucleotides: 12. CDR3 size: 16 residues. The germline CDR1 and CDR2 sequences are SGHVS and FQNEAQ. The DNA for the CDR3 is TGTGCCAGCAGCTTTAGGGGGACAGTCGGGGAACAGCCCCAGCATTTT. This gives the protein CASSFRGTVGEQPQHF. Filled out from reference TRBV7-8 and TRBJ1-5, the complete variable domain reads GAGVSQSPRYKVAKRGQDVALRCDPISGHVSLFWYQQALGQGPEFLTYFQNEAQLDKSGLPSDRFFAERPEGSVSTLKIQRTQQEDSAVYLCASSFRGTVGEQPQHFGDGTRLSIL.

The chain carries TRBV7-2 and TRBJ2-4; 7 bases align to TRBD2. Germline V CDR1 and CDR2: SGHTA, FQGNSA. This CDR3 spans 17 amino acids. V lost 0 bases to trimming and J lost 4 bases; unmatched junction nucleotides: 9. The CDR3 nucleotides read TGTGCCAGCAGCTTAGCGGGGGAGGGATTAAAGAAAAACATTCAGTACTTC. Its protein is CASSLAGEGLKKNIQYF.

This chain connects TRBV27 to TRBJ1-4; D not certain. Germline V CDR1 and CDR2: MNHEY, SMNVEV (reference sequence). The V end lost 4 bases, the J end lost 5 bases, and 2 bases lay between the germline ends. The CDR3 totals 11 residues. As DNA, the CDR3 is TGTGCCAGCAGTTCAAATGAAAAACTGTTTTTT. Amino acids: CASSSNEKLFF. Complete variable domain (other parts from reference TRBV27 and TRBJ1-4): EAQVTQNPRYLITVTGKKLTVTCSQNMNHEYMSWYRQDPGLGLRQIYYSMNVEVTDKGDVPEGYKVSRKEKRNFPLILESPSPNQTSLYFCASSSNEKLFFGSGTQLSVL.

This clone is a singleton in its sample. The chain joins TRBV15 to TRBJ2-1; TRBD1 matches at 9 bases. CDR1 LNHNV and CDR2 YYDKDF come from the germline V gene (reference sequence). The CDR3 loop spans 13 amino acids. The V segment lost 7 bases and the J segment 5 bases; nucleotides outside the gene matches: 3. As DNA, the CDR3 is TGTGCCACCATGACAGGGGGTGACAATGAGCAGTTCTTC. Its translation is CATMTGGDNEQFF.

The chain recombines TRBV3-1 (or the pseudogene TRBV3-2) with TRBJ2-1; 10 bases align to TRBD2. Losses at the gene ends were 4 bases for V and 3 bases for J; bases not matched to a gene: 3. Germline lookup yields CDR1 LGHDT and CDR2 YNNKEL (reference sequence). The length of the CDR3 is 15 residues. The chain's CDR3 is CASSPRTSGYNEQFF. The CDR3, as DNA: TGTGCCAGCAGCCCTAGGACTAGCGGCTACAATGAGCAGTTCTTC.

This rearrangement joins TRBV9 to TRBJ2-1; 8 bases are a match to TRBD1. Germline V gene data show CDR1 as SGDLS and CDR2 as YYNGEE. The CDR3 runs 16 residues. V was clipped by 0 bases and J by 3 bases; unmatched bases: 5. The CDR3 bases are TGTGCCAGCAGCGTAGTTGGGACAGGAGACTACAATGAGCAGTTCTTC. Translating gives CASSVVGTGDYNEQFF.

This chain uses TRBV6-5 with TRBJ2-1; 10 positions agree with TRBD1. Germline V gives CDR1 MNHEY, CDR2 SVGAGI. The CDR3 has 15 residues. The V segment lost 2 bases and the J segment 4 bases; nucleotides outside the gene matches: 2. CDR3 residues: CASSYGTGDYNEQFF. In nucleotides, the CDR3 is TGTGCCAGCAGTTACGGGACAGGGGATTACAATGAGCAGTTCTTC.

The rearrangement uses TRBV6-5 and TRBJ2-7; the D is unclear. The CDR3 consists of 13 residues. CDR1 and CDR2 (germline): MNHEY, SVGAGI. Between the trimmed V and J ends, which lost 7 bases and 5 bases, there was a span of 15 bases. Here the CDR3 DNA reads TGTGCCAGCACCCAGCCCCGTGGAGACGAGCAGTACTTC. It is translated as CASTQPRGDEQYF.

The chain uses TRBV7-2 and TRBJ2-7, with a weak D call TRBD2 (5 bases). Germline CDR1 and CDR2: SGHTA and FQGNSA. This CDR3 spans 13 amino acids. Trimming shortened V by 5 bases and J by 2 bases, and 10 bases separated the two germline ends. CDR3 coding DNA: TGTGCCAGCAGCCTTGGGGAGACCTACGAGCAGTACTTC. Its translation is CASSLGETYEQYF.

The chain employs TRBV7-9 and TRBJ1-2; unclear D gene. The germline CDR1 and CDR2 sequences are SEHNR and FQNEAQ (reference sequence). This CDR3 region has 13 residues. Trimming removed 5 bases at V and 3 bases at J, with 10 bases between. This CDR3 reads CASSPFTDYGYTF. CDR3 DNA: TGTGCCAGCAGCCCCTTCACAGACTATGGCTACACCTTC.

This chain links TRBV18 with TRBJ2-2; 9 bases align to TRBD1. CDR1 is KGHSH and CDR2 is LQKENI in the germline V gene. The junction had 5 bases not matched to a gene; V was cut back by 2 bases and J by 4 bases. The CDR3 totals 16 residues. The CDR3 is CASSPSGTGPTGELFF. The CDR3 nucleotides read TGTGCCAGCTCACCAAGCGGGACAGGGCCCACCGGGGAGCTGTTTTTT.

J is TRBJ1-3 and V is TRBV15; D is unclear. Trimming left V 0 bases short and J 0 bases short, with 12 bases between. The CDR3 runs 17 residues. Germline V lookup: CDR1 LNHNV, CDR2 YYDKDF (reference sequence). The CDR3 sequence is CATSRDEGMRSGNTIYF. CDR3 bases: TGTGCCACCAGCAGAGATGAGGGCATGCGCTCTGGAAACACCATATATTTT.

The rearrangement links TRBV3-1 (or the pseudogene TRBV3-2) to TRBJ2-1, with 8 bases lining up with TRBD1. CDR3 size: 15 residues. Trimming removed 3 bases from V and 6 bases from J; junction bases left unmatched: 7. Germline values: CDR1 LGHDT, CDR2 YNNKEL (reference sequence). CDR3 sequence (DNA): TGTGCCAGCAGCCAGCGAGGACAGGGCCTCAATGAGCAGTTCTTC. Its translation is CASSQRGQGLNEQFF.

The chain couples TRBV3-1 (or the pseudogene TRBV3-2) to TRBJ2-2; 10 bases match TRBD2. J gave up 0 bases and V 1 base, and 5 bases lay outside the gene matches. The germline V gene has CDR1 LGHDT and CDR2 YNNKEL (reference sequence). The CDR3 sequence is 18 residues long. The CDR3, as DNA: TGTGCCAGCAGCCAAGTCCCCGGACTAGCGGCGAACACCGGGGAGCTGTTTTTT. Protein product: CASSQVPGLAANTGELFF.

The chain has TRBV5-4 and TRBJ1-1, with D hard to call. Trimming left V 4 bases short and J 5 bases short, with 15 bases between. The germline CDR1 and CDR2 sequences are SGHNT and YYREEE (reference sequence). The CDR3 spans 14 residues. The CDR3 DNA is TGTGCCAGCAGCCCAAATGGGGAGGAAACTGAAGCTTTCTTT. This sequence encodes CASSPNGEETEAFF.

A word on this clone: The sample carries other DNA sequences with the same CDR3. The chain has TRBV5-1 and TRBJ1-1; D unclear. Trimming took 0 bases from V and 2 from J, leaving 5 bases between them. Germline CDR1 SGHRS, CDR2 YFSETQ. There are 13 residues in the CDR3. The CDR3 DNA reads as TGCGCCAGCAGCTTGGGGGCTAACACTGAAGCTTTCTTT. The encoded protein is CASSLGANTEAFF. The whole variable domain, remainder taken from reference TRBV5-1 and TRBJ1-1, is KAGVTQTPRYLIKTRGQQVTLSCSPISGHRSVSWYQQTPGQGLQFLFEYFSETQRNKGNFPGRFSGRQFSNSRSEMNVSTLELGDSALYLCASSLGANTEAFFGQGTRLTVV.

This clone was counted a single time. The chain uses TRBV5-5 and TRBJ2-3; TRBD2 aligns across 7 bases. CDR3 length: 16 amino acids. The germline V gene has CDR1 SGHKS and CDR2 YYEKEE (reference sequence). V gave up 2 bases and J gave up 2 bases; unmatched junction bases: 8. CDR3 nucleotides: TGTGCCAGCAGCTTAGGGAGGGGCTGGGTCACAGATACGCAGTATTTT. Translation gives CASSLGRGWVTDTQYF. The complete variable domain, with remaining parts taken from reference TRBV5-5 and TRBJ2-3, reads DAGVTQSPTHLIKTRGQQVTLRCSPISGHKSVSWYQQVLGQGPQFIFQYYEKEERGRGNFPDRFSARQFPNYSSELNVNALLLGDSALYLCASSLGRGWVTDTQYFGPGTRLTVL.